This entry is about one T cell receptor (beta chain). Which cohort a participant joined came from the clinical history participants gave. Recovery among Cohort 3 donors was established by two negative PCRs, clearance, or symptom resolution. These data originate in a study of blood T cell repertoires in COVID-19. The wider study: Researchers got acute and convalescent COVID-19 samples from the United States, Italy and Spain. T cells, B-cell-depleted T cells, or PBMCs provided the cDNA or gDNA that served as material.

Germline V gene sequence: CDR1 LNHNV, CDR2 YYDKDF (reference sequence). The CDR3 sequence is 13 residues long. V shed 0 bases and J 11 bases; nucleotides not matched to a gene: 6. TCRdb's copy holds only in-frame clones and misses some; the assay was immunoSEQ multiplex PCR. The data contain around 500,000 clones, more than 75% of them singletons. This chain uses TRBV15 with TRBJ1-1; 7 nucleotides line up with TRBD1. This sequence originates from a woman aged 40-49 years who had recovered from COVID-19. Sequencing was performed on PBMCs or T cells enriched from blood (not recorded which). The CDR3 loop reads CATSRERGRVAFF. CDR3 nucleotides: TGTGCCACCAGCAGAGAGAGGGGGCGCGTCGCTTTCTTT.